Following are 21 T cell receptor beta chains from one sample sequenced in a study of cytomegalovirus exposure and HLA in healthy donors. The PCR used 60 Vbeta and 13 Jbeta primers. Here immunoSEQ multiplex PCR was the method, and the copy in TCRdb shows in-frame clones only, minus some. The table records around 65,000 clones, about four fifths of them present only once. The specimen sequenced was PBMCs. The receptors were gathered from a man aged 50 to 59 in good health and CMV-seropositive.

The chain uses TRBV6-1 and TRBJ1-5, with a possible D match to TRBD1 (6 bases). The length of the CDR3 is 15 residues. Trimming took off 5 bases at V and 5 bases at J, with 16 bases between the two ends. Looked up from germline, CDR1 is MNHNS and CDR2 is SASEGT. In nucleotides, the CDR3 is TGTGCCAGCAGTTCTACAGGGAGATTGGATCAGCCCCAGCATTTT. Protein: CASSSTGRLDQPQHF.

The chain is built from TRBV6-1 and TRBJ2-7; 9 bases are a match to TRBD1. The ends lost 7 bases at V and 9 bases at J; junction bases unmatched: 13. Germline V gene data show CDR1 as MNHNS and CDR2 as SASEGT. This CDR3 spans 14 amino acids. The CDR3 DNA reads TGTGCCAGCACCAAACCCGGGACAGGGTCAAGGCAGTACTTC. Translating gives CASTKPGTGSRQYF.

The V and J genes are TRBV19 and TRBJ2-3, with D perhaps matching TRBD1 (6 bases). Trimming took off 4 bases at V and 2 bases at J, with 16 bases between the two ends. Germline V lookup: CDR1 LNHDA, CDR2 SQIVND (reference sequence). The CDR3 covers 16 residues. The CDR3 here is CASSRKDRTLTDTQYF. CDR3 nucleotides: TGTGCCAGTAGTAGAAAAGACAGGACCCTCACAGATACGCAGTATTTT. Looking up the rest from reference TRBV19 and TRBJ2-3 gives the full variable domain: DGGITQSPKYLFRKEGQNVTLSCEQNLNHDAMYWYRQDPGQGLRLIYYSQIVNDFQKGDIAEGYSVSREKKESFPLTVTSAQKNPTAFYLCASSRKDRTLTDTQYFGPGTRLTVL.

This sequence joins TRBV14 and TRBJ2-3, with 7 bases matching TRBD2. The CDR3 length is 14 residues. V shed 10 bases and J 0 bases; nucleotides not matched to a gene: 7. Germline V gene data show CDR1 as SGHDN and CDR2 as FVKESK. The CDR3 region is CATSWGGSTDTQYF. The CDR3 coding sequence is TGTGCCACCAGTTGGGGGGGGAGCACAGATACGCAGTATTTT.

The chain couples TRBV30 to TRBJ2-6, with 8 bases fitting TRBD2. The germline CDR1 and CDR2 sequences are GTSNPN and SVGIG (reference sequence). J was trimmed by 8 bases and V by 3 bases; bases with no gene match: 9. The CDR3 extends over 15 amino acids. CDR3 nucleotides: TGTGCCTGGAGACCTCCGGGGGGGAGGCCCAACGTCCTGACTTTC. Protein sequence: CAWRPPGGRPNVLTF. The full variable domain, completed using reference TRBV30 and TRBJ2-6, is SQTIHQWPATLVQPVGSPLSLECTVEGTSNPNLYWYRQAAGRGLQLLFYSVGIGQISSEVPQNLSASRPQDRQFILSSKKLLLSDSGFYLCAWRPPGGRPNVLTFGAGSRLTVL.

The rearrangement joins TRBV2 to TRBJ2-1; 7 nucleotides align to TRBD1. Trimming removed 6 bases from V and 10 bases from J; junction bases left unmatched: 9. The CDR3 covers 13 residues. In germline, CDR1 is SNHLY, CDR2 FYNNEI. The CDR3 sequence is CASRNGQAGEQFF. The DNA for the CDR3 is TGTGCCAGCAGGAACGGACAGGCAGGGGAGCAGTTCTTC.

Points on this clone: A read error may account for a junction end that differs from germline. V usage is TRBV5-4 and J usage is TRBJ2-1, with 11 bases fitting TRBD2. Germline V gene data show CDR1 as SGHNT and CDR2 as YYREEE (reference sequence). The CDR3 totals 15 residues. CDR3 DNA: TGTGCCAGCAGCTTGTCGCCAACTAGCGGGAGTTCATCGGTCTTC. It is translated as CASSLSPTSGSSSVF. Looking up the rest from reference TRBV5-4 and TRBJ2-1 gives the full variable domain: ETGVTQSPTHLIKTRGQQVTLRCSSQSGHNTVSWYQQALGQGPQFIFQYYREEENGRGNFPPRFSGLQFPNYSSELNVNALELDDSALYLCASSLSPTSGSSSVFGPGTRLTVL.

CDR3 protein: CASSPGGGPYNSPLHF. Written as DNA, the CDR3 is TGTGCCAGCAGCCCTGGGGGGGGACCTTATAATTCACCCCTCCACTTT. The chain links TRBV5-8 to TRBJ1-6, with D possibly matching TRBD1 (5 bases). The CDR3 runs 16 residues. Germline assignment: CDR1 SGHTS and CDR2 YDEGEE. V lost 4 bases and J lost 4, with 15 bases in between.

This sequence joins TRBV7-2 and TRBJ2-7; 7 bases are a match to TRBD1. The germline V gene has CDR1 SGHTA and CDR2 FQGNSA. CDR3 length: 12 amino acids. Losses at the gene ends were 5 bases for V and 9 bases for J; bases not matched to a gene: 7. In nucleotides, the CDR3 is TGTGCCAGCAGCCTAGACAGGGACGGGCAGTACTTC. It codes for CASSLDRDGQYF.

The chain uses TRBV7-9 and TRBJ2-1; TRBD2 is a possible D gene (6 bases). This CDR3 is built from 15 residues. Germline values: CDR1 SEHNR, CDR2 FQNEAQ (reference sequence). The V end was cut by 5 bases, the J end by 3 bases, with 14 bases between. CDR3 DNA sequence: TGTGCCAGCAGCCCGGGACTGCGCCTCTACAATGAGCAGTTCTTC. Protein sequence: CASSPGLRLYNEQFF. Supplemented by reference TRBV7-9 and TRBJ2-1, the full variable domain reads DTGVSQNPRHKITKRGQNVTFRCDPISEHNRLYWYRQTLGQGPEFLTYFQNEAQLEKSRLLSDRFSAERPKGSFSTLEIQRTEQGDSAMYLCASSPGLRLYNEQFFGPGTRLTVL.

V gene TRBV2 combines with J gene TRBJ2-3; 10 positions match TRBD2. Per germline, CDR1 SNHLY and CDR2 FYNNEI. The CDR3 length is 14 residues. J was trimmed by 6 bases and V by 7 bases; bases with no gene match: 7. As DNA, the CDR3 is TGTGCCAGCAAGGGAGGGACTAGCGCCGATACGCAGTATTTT. It yields the protein CASKGGTSADTQYF.

The J gene is TRBJ1-2, the V gene TRBV11-2; D might be TRBD1 (6 bases). Germline CDR1 is SGHAT and CDR2 is FQNNGV. The CDR3 consists of 14 residues. V was shortened by 4 bases and J by 7 bases, with 16 bases between the two germline ends. The CDR3 DNA reads TGTGCCAGCAGCTCCGTTAAACAGGGAGCTGGCTACACCTTC. Translation gives CASSSVKQGAGYTF.

The chain combines TRBV7-3 with TRBJ2-3, with TRBD2 matching 7 bases. After removal of 4 bases from V and 7 bases from J, the junction contained 11 bases not matched to a gene. Germline values: CDR1 SGHTA, CDR2 FQGTGA. This CDR3 has 15 residues. In DNA form, the CDR3 reads TGTGCCAGCAGCTCCCCCCGGACGGGGGGAAATACGCAGTATTTT. Translation gives CASSSPRTGGNTQYF.

This clone was found once. The chain joins TRBV13 to TRBJ1-2, with D unclear. Looked up from germline, CDR1 is PRHDT and CDR2 is FYEKMQ (reference sequence). The CDR3 is made up of 15 amino acids. V lost 6 bases to trimming and J lost 0 bases, with 14 bases between them. The CDR3 DNA reads TGTGCCAGCAGACCCTTTGCCGGGACTAACTATGGCTACACCTTC. It encodes CASRPFAGTNYGYTF.

J is TRBJ2-1 and V is TRBV2, with 7 bases fitting TRBD2. The CDR3 spans 12 residues. V was pared by 8 bases and J by 5 bases, with 3 bases of the junction left unmatched. In germline, CDR1 is SNHLY, CDR2 FYNNEI. The CDR3 sequence is CASPGRNNEQFF. The CDR3 DNA sequence: TGTGCCAGCCCCGGGAGGAACAATGAGCAGTTCTTC.

The J gene is TRBJ2-7, the V gene TRBV10-3, with a weak D call TRBD2 (6 bases). The CDR3 sequence is 14 residues long. Germline V gene sequence: CDR1 ENHRY, CDR2 SYGVKD. V was clipped by 1 base and J by 0 bases, with 7 bases between them. The CDR3 sequence: CAISEWEASYEQYF. CDR3 coding DNA: TGTGCCATCAGTGAGTGGGAGGCCTCCTACGAGCAGTACTTC.

This sequence joins TRBV7-2 and TRBJ2-1, with D perhaps matching TRBD2 (6 bases). Trimming removed 0 bases from V and 8 bases from J, with 11 bases in between. This CDR3 is built from 14 residues. CDR1 SGHTA and CDR2 FQGNSA come from the germline V gene. The CDR3: CASSLAELAYEQFF. The CDR3 nucleotides read TGTGCCAGCAGCTTAGCGGAACTAGCCTATGAGCAGTTCTTC.

The J gene is TRBJ2-2, the V gene TRBV6-6; 7 nucleotides line up with TRBD1. The CDR3 runs to 14 residues. The trim removed 2 bases at V and 7 bases at J, leaving 4 bases unmatched. The germline CDR1 and CDR2 sequences are MNHNY and SVGAGI (reference sequence). Here the CDR3 DNA reads TGTGCCAGCAGTTACCCTTCAGGGGGCGGGGAGCTGTTTTTT. Translating it yields CASSYPSGGGELFF.

The rearrangement links TRBV2 to TRBJ2-2; D might be TRBD2 (5 bases). Germline lookup yields CDR1 SNHLY and CDR2 FYNNEI. The CDR3 is made up of 14 amino acids. V lost 10 bases, J lost 1 base, and 13 bases lay in between. The CDR3 nucleotides read TGTGCCATCAACCTGGGAGAGAACACCGGGGAGCTGTTTTTT. Amino acid sequence: CAINLGENTGELFF.

The chain combines TRBV5-1 with TRBJ2-1; the D gene is possibly TRBD1 (5 bases). The CDR3 runs 15 residues. The germline V and J ends were trimmed by 2 bases and 1 base, with 10 bases remaining between them. The germline gives CDR1 SGHRS, CDR2 YFSETQ. This chain's CDR3 is CASSFADNSYNEQFF. The CDR3 DNA reads as TGCGCCAGCAGCTTCGCGGACAATTCCTACAATGAGCAGTTCTTC.

The V gene is TRBV6-6, the J gene TRBJ2-1; TRBD2 aligns across 10 bases. Trimming cost V 6 bases and J 3 bases; bases outside gene matches: 8. Germline CDR1 MNHNY, CDR2 SVGAGI (reference sequence). The CDR3 runs to 16 residues. CDR3 amino acids: CASSPYRLAGYNEQFF. The CDR3 nucleotides are TGTGCCAGCAGCCCATACCGACTAGCGGGCTACAATGAGCAGTTCTTC.